This T cell receptor beta chain was documented in a study of early T cells in non-severe SARS-CoV-2 infection. General study points: Sequences matched to VDJdb favored anti-spike CD8 responses, while private and CD4 specificities were missed.

The library protocol tagged individual cDNA molecules with unique molecular identifiers. In TCRdb, the 5' RACE reads were re-called with MiXCR into one record per CDR3 protein. The table lists approximately 70,000 distinct CDR3 sequences, around 11% of them singletons. This clonotype came up a few times. What it binds is not known. Trimming took 5 bases from V and 3 from J; bases not matched to a gene: 2. The CDR3 sequence is 12 residues long. Germline V gives CDR1 DFQATT, CDR2 SNEGSKA (reference sequence). This clonotype was obtained from an adult who was a healthcare worker with PCR-confirmed SARS-CoV-2 infection or an uninfected control (not recorded which). Sequences were obtained from whole blood. The chain carries TRBV20-1 and TRBJ2-3, with TRBD2 matching over 7 bases. This chain's CDR3 is CSAAGATDTQYF. The CDR3 DNA reads as TGCAGTGCTGCGGGAGCGACAGATACGCAGTATTTT.